The entry that follows covers one T cell receptor (beta chain) sequence. Its antigen target is currently unknown. Base qualities are not provided; no much larger clone lies one nucleotide away. Library preparation was by PCR. Sequencing relied on an Illumina HiSeq 2500. TCR libraries were prepared with molecular barcoding, using unique molecular identifiers to normalize TCRbeta repertoire quantification. TCRdb took the public reads, trimmed them with fastp at Q25, ran MiXCR for clone calling and kept in-frame beta chains. Each entry merges the rows of one CDR3 protein and shows their most common DNA and genes. The sample includes about 580,000 distinct CDR3 sequences, with around 23% observed a single time. Less than 15% of the sample is in the top ten clones. The data were taken from a study of T-cell reconstitution after alpha-beta-depleted transplantation in children (dated by TCRdb to between 2015 and 2016). Context from the whole study: Using TCR repertoire profiling, the study quantitatively followed how T-cell immune reconstitution unfolded in children after TCRalphabeta/CD19-depleted allogeneic hematopoietic cell transplantation. Overall study results and their limits: The apparently early recovery of alphabetaT-cell counts about two months after transplant reportedly depended on only several hundred rapidly expanded clones that came from non-depleted graft cells. Hyperexpanded clone frequencies declined over subsequent months; after one year, T-cell counts and TCRbeta diversity were mostly attributed to newly produced T cells. In some patients, high TCRbeta diversity at day 60 was attributed to recipient T cells and intrathymic progenitors that had survived conditioning.

The cysteine opens and the phenylalanine closes a CDR3 of 15 amino acids. The kept DNA is CDR3 alone, 45 bases in frame from the first base. V gives up 3 bases and J gives up 3 bases, and the segment between their germline ends measures 12 bases. CDR1 and CDR2 are drawn from the germline V gene: MDHEN, SYDVKM. The treatment or condition label, as the study defines it: allogeneic hematopoietic cell transplantation with graft depleted of TCRalphabeta T cells and CD19 B cells. Transplant recipients were children who received TCRalphabeta/CD19-depleted allogeneic hematopoietic cell grafts. The TCR originated in a boy in the first two years of life who had a stem cell transplant for acute myeloid leukemia, so the T cells may come from the graft donor. The V and J segments used are TRBV28 and TRBJ2-1; perhaps TRBD1 is the D gene, with 6 bases matching. The sequences come from PBMCs, mostly from graft donor cells, collected 360 days after TCRalphabeta/CD19-depleted stem cell transplant. The DNA sequence is as follows: TGTGCCAGCAGTTTGCGAGGACAGTACTACAATGAGCAGTTCTTC. It encodes CASSLRGQYYNEQFF.